The 19 T cell receptor beta chains reported below all come from one sample, sequenced in a study of Graves' ophthalmopathy and Graves' hyperthyroidism (dated by TCRdb to 2017 to 2018). Sequencing instrument: Illumina HiSeq 2000. For repertoire sequencing, the TCR beta CDR3 regions were amplified from RNA transcripts. The first round of RT-PCR was done with HTBI primers and the Qiagen OneStep RT-PCR kit, and was followed by a second round of multiplex PCR, then size selection and purification. TCRdb reworked the public reads: Q25 trimming with fastp, MiXCR clone assembly, productive beta chains retained. Duplicate CDR3 protein sequences are folded into a single record with the most common DNA and genes. The sample table contains under 350,000 distinct CDR3 sequences; only one count was recorded for roughly 15% of them. The ten largest make up approximately 13% of the sample. The material sequenced was peripheral blood. The receptors originated from an adult man with Graves' ophthalmopathy.

This clonotype was seen many times. The V call is TRBV6-5, the J call TRBJ1-6; 11 bases agree with TRBD1. Germline-derived CDR1 and CDR2 are MNHEY and SVGAGI. This CDR3 region has 15 residues. J was trimmed by 10 bases and V by 8 bases; bases with no gene match: 10. The CDR3 spells CASGTKGQGGSPLHF. The CDR3 nucleotides are TGTGCCAGCGGTACTAAGGGACAGGGGGGATCACCCCTCCACTTT.

This clonotype was counted at least ten times. CDR3 sequence reads: CSAREGAYGYTF. CDR3 nucleotide sequence: TGCAGTGCTAGAGAGGGGGCCTATGGCTACACCTTC. The chain has TRBV20-1 and TRBJ1-2; weak D call: TRBD1 (6 bases). Germline assignment: CDR1 DFQATT and CDR2 SNEGSKA (reference sequence). V gave up 0 bases and J gave up 4 bases, with 6 bases separating them. There are 12 residues in the CDR3.

In this sample, this clonotype turned up many times. The chain employs TRBV6-5 and TRBJ2-7; TRBD2 agrees at 11 bases. Per the germline V gene, CDR1 is MNHEY and CDR2 is SVGAGI. The CDR3 totals 15 residues. The V gene end was trimmed by 6 bases and the J gene end by 4 bases; junction bases not matched to a gene: 8. CDR3 region: CASSLRLAGNYEQYF. For the CDR3, the DNA is TGTGCCAGCAGCCTCAGACTAGCGGGGAATTACGAGCAGTACTTC.

The genes are TRBV12-5 and TRBJ1-2; D is unresolved. Deletions cut 1 base from V and 4 bases from J, with 4 bases between. CDR3 length equals 12 residues. CDR1 and CDR2 (germline): LGHNT, FRNRAP. The CDR3 reads CASGLAPYGYTF. DNA for the CDR3: TGTGCTAGTGGTTTGGCACCCTATGGCTACACCTTC.

This clonotype occurred many times. This sequence joins TRBV6-2 or TRBV6-3 and TRBJ1-1, with 11 bases lining up with TRBD1. V trimming: 6 bases; J trimming: 7 bases; junction bases outside the gene matches: 10. Germline CDR1 MNHEY, CDR2 SVGEGT. The CDR3 totals 15 residues. The CDR3 here is CASSHVGQGAFEAFF. The CDR3 DNA follows: TGTGCCAGCAGCCACGTAGGACAGGGGGCTTTTGAAGCTTTCTTT.

This rearrangement joins TRBV12-3 or TRBV12-4 to TRBJ2-5; 11 bases map to TRBD1. The CDR3 totals 16 residues. Trimming removed 5 bases from V and 5 bases from J; junction bases left unmatched: 10. As DNA, the CDR3 is TGTGCCAGCAGTCGACCCGGGACAGGGGGTCTGGAGACCCAGTACTTC. It translates to CASSRPGTGGLETQYF.

The chain is built from TRBV6-1 and TRBJ2-7; D possibly uses TRBD1 or TRBD2 (5 bases each). Per germline, CDR1 MNHNS and CDR2 SASEGT. The CDR3 totals 14 residues. Trimming pared 4 bases from V and 2 bases from J, leaving 12 bases between. In DNA, the CDR3 is TGTGCCAGCAGTGTTGGACGGGGACCCTACGAGCAGTACTTC. The encoded protein is CASSVGRGPYEQYF.

The rearrangement uses TRBV20-1 and TRBJ2-7; tentatively, D is TRBD2 (5 bases). Germline V gene lookup returns CDR1 DFQATT and CDR2 SNEGSKA (reference sequence). This CDR3 spans 14 amino acids. Trimming cost V 6 bases and J 0 bases, with 15 bases left between them. CDR3 protein: CSAPQPGDSYEQYF. The CDR3 region has the DNA TGCAGTGCGCCCCAACCCGGGGACTCCTACGAGCAGTACTTC.

The genes are TRBV12-3 or TRBV12-4 and TRBJ2-5; possibly TRBD1 for D (5 bases). V lost 6 bases and J lost 1, with 12 bases in between. The CDR3 totals 14 residues. In nucleotides, the CDR3 is TGTGCCAGCAGCCAAGGACAATCCCAAGAGACCCAGTACTTC. This sequence encodes CASSQGQSQETQYF.

This clonotype has ten or more counts. The V call is TRBV7-8, the J call TRBJ2-5, with 9 positions matching TRBD1. V lost 4 bases and J lost 5; bases outside the gene matches: 20. The V gene's germline CDR1 is SGHVS and CDR2 FQNEAQ. The CDR3 has 19 amino acids. Here the CDR3 reads CASSYSTGGSSWAVETQYF. In nucleotides, the CDR3 is TGTGCCAGCAGCTACTCGACAGGGGGTAGTAGCTGGGCCGTCGAGACCCAGTACTTC.

This clonotype was seen once. The DNA is left out, because the CDR3 cannot be placed on it with certainty; the CDR3 is given as TCRdb lists it. The chain joins TRBV6-1 to TRBJ2-7. Germline V gene lookup returns CDR1 MNHNS and CDR2 SASEGT. Termini included, the CDR3 measures 13 amino acids. This CDR3 is CASSEPVLRRGYF.

This clonotype was counted at least ten times. The chain links TRBV7-2 to TRBJ2-5; D not resolved. V dropped 1 base and J dropped 7 bases, with 10 bases sitting between them. The CDR3 loop spans 13 amino acids. Per germline, CDR1 SGHTA and CDR2 FQGNSA. CDR3 nucleotide sequence: TGTGCCAGCAGCTTAGGGAACCGGTTGACCCAGTACTTC. This sequence encodes CASSLGNRLTQYF. The full variable domain, rest sourced from reference TRBV7-2 and TRBJ2-5, is GAGVSQSPSNKVTEKGKDVELRCDPISGHTALYWYRQSLGQGLEFLIYFQGNSAPDKSGLPSDRFSAERTGGSVSTLTIQRTQQEDSAVYLCASSLGNRLTQYFGPGTRLLVL.

The chain couples TRBV4-1 to TRBJ2-5; the match to TRBD2 covers 8 bases. The CDR3 contains 16 residues. V shed 1 base, J shed 5 bases, and the junction held 9 bases outside the gene matches. Germline V gives CDR1 MGHRA, CDR2 YSYEKL. This chain's CDR3 is CASSQGSGGGEETQYF. The CDR3 DNA reads TGCGCCAGCAGCCAAGGCTCCGGGGGGGGCGAGGAGACCCAGTACTTC.

This clonotype was recorded many times. The chain couples TRBV29-1 to TRBJ2-7, with TRBD1 identical over 10 bases. Germline CDR1 and CDR2: SQVTM and ANQGSEA. This CDR3 comprises 14 residues. V gave up 7 bases and J gave up 6 bases; unmatched junction bases: 12. CDR3 amino acids: CSASRQGAKSEQYF. DNA for the CDR3: TGCAGCGCGAGCCGACAGGGGGCGAAAAGCGAGCAGTACTTC.

This chain uses TRBV7-2 with TRBJ2-7, with 13 bases that match TRBD2. Unmatched junction bases numbered 10, after V lost 8 bases and J lost 6 bases. The CDR3 totals 15 residues. Germline V CDR1 and CDR2: SGHTA, FQGNSA. The CDR3 DNA follows: TGTGCCAGCGGACTAGCGGGAGTAATGCCGGGCGAGCAGTACTTC. This encodes CASGLAGVMPGEQYF.

The sample holds a few counts of this clonotype. The CDR3 is CASSPRDGRVQHF. The CDR3 DNA reads as TGTGCCAGCAGCCCAAGGGACGGGCGGGTCCAGCATTTT. The chain couples TRBV6-1 to TRBJ1-5, with D possibly TRBD1 on 5 matching bases. This CDR3 has 13 amino acids. The germline V gene encodes CDR1 MNHNS and CDR2 SASEGT. Trimming took 6 bases from V and 12 from J, leaving 18 bases between them.

This clonotype was counted at least ten times. J is TRBJ2-5 and V is TRBV20-1; a possible D gene is TRBD2 (5 bases). There are 14 residues in the CDR3. V lost 1 base, J lost 1 base, and 10 bases lay in between. Germline V gives CDR1 DFQATT, CDR2 SNEGSKA (reference sequence). The CDR3 DNA sequence: TGCAGTGCTAGAGGTATCCGGGGCCAAGAGACCCAGTACTTC. It is translated as CSARGIRGQETQYF.

This clonotype was detected ten times or more. This rearrangement joins TRBV4-1 to TRBJ2-5, with 7 bases identical to TRBD2. The germline CDR1 and CDR2 sequences are MGHRA and YSYEKL. With V trimmed by 5 bases and J by 1 base, 7 bases remained unmatched. CDR3 length: 15 residues. CDR3 protein: CASSGAASGQETQYF. CDR3 DNA: TGCGCCAGCAGCGGGGCAGCTAGCGGCCAAGAGACCCAGTACTTC.

This clonotype appeared many times. The chain employs TRBV4-1 and TRBJ2-7; tentatively, D is TRBD1 (6 bases). From germline, CDR1 is MGHRA and CDR2 YSYEKL. V was clipped by 1 base and J by 4 bases, with 11 bases between them. This CDR3 contains 14 residues. This CDR3 reads CASSQVGQVYEQYF. CDR3 bases: TGCGCCAGCAGCCAAGTGGGACAAGTATACGAGCAGTACTTC.